A single T cell receptor (beta chain) is shown here with its context. What it binds is unknown. Individual cDNA molecules were tagged with unique molecular identifiers, the study reported. One entry per CDR3 protein, called by TCRdb with MiXCR from the 5' RACE reads. The sample carries some 59,000 distinct CDR3 sequences, approximately 9.7% recorded once. The record originates from a study of early T cells in non-severe SARS-CoV-2 infection. Study-wide background: Sequencing of bulk RNA from unsorted whole blood was done, without chain pairing. Points from the study as a whole: A preference for anti-spike CD8 responses marked VDJdb matching, which missed private and CD4 specificities.

Germline loops: CDR1 PRHDT, CDR2 FYEKMQ (reference sequence). The ends were cut back, 5 bases at V and 0 bases at J, with 13 bases in the middle. The CDR3 totals 16 residues. The source of this sequence is an adult who was a healthcare worker with PCR-confirmed SARS-CoV-2 infection or an uninfected control (not recorded which). This chain connects TRBV13 to TRBJ2-2; D is uncertain. Sequencing used whole blood. CDR3 in amino acids: CASSRLDPANTGELFF. CDR3 DNA sequence: TGTGCCAGCAGCCGACTGGACCCGGCGAACACCGGGGAGCTGTTTTTT.